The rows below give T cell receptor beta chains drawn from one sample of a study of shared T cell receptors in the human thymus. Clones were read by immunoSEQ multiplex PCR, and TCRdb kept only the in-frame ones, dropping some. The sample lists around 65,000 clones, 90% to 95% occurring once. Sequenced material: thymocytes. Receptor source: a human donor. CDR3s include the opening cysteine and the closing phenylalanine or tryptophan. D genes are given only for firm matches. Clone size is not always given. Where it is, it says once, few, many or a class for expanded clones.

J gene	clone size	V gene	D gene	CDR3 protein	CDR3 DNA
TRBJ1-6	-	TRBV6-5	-	CASTLTGINSPLHF	TGTGCCAGCACCCTGACAGGCATAAATTCACCCCTCCACTTT
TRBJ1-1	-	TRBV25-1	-	CASSGGTLVNTEAFF	TGTGCCAGCAGTGGGGGGACACTTGTCAACACTGAAGCTTTCTTT
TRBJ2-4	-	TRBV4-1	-	CASSQGGGGSKNIQYF	TGCGCCAGCAGCCAAGGCGGGGGCGGGTCCAAAAACATTCAGTACTTC
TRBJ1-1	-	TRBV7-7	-	CASSATPPGDEAFF	TGTGCCAGCAGCGCCACCCCGCCCGGGGATGAAGCTTTCTTT
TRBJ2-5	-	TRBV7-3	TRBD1	CASSRRQGQQETQYF	TGTGCCAGCAGCCGACGACAGGGGCAGCAAGAGACCCAGTACTTC
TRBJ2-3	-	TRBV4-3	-	CASSSEGGGRADLYTQYF	TGCGCCAGCAGTTCCGAAGGGGGAGGGAGGGCTGATTTGTATACGCAGTATTTT
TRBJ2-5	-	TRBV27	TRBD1	CASSLRTGAGETQYF	TGTGCCAGCAGTTTAAGGACAGGGGCGGGCGAGACCCAGTACTTC
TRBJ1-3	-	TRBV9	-	CASSVGSKGNTIYF	TGTGCCAGCAGCGTAGGAAGCAAAGGAAACACCATATATTTT
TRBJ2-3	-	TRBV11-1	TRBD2	CASSLARTSGGRRGDTQYF	TGTGCCAGCAGCTTAGCCCGGACTAGCGGGGGCCGAAGGGGGGATACGCAGTATTTT
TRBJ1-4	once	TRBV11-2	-	CASSLRGGSHEKLFF	TGTGCCAGCAGCCTGAGAGGGGGAAGCCATGAAAAACTGTTTTTT
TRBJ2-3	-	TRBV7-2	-	CASSLERDGDSTDTQYF	TGTGCCAGCAGCTTAGAACGCGATGGCGACAGCACAGATACGCAGTATTTT
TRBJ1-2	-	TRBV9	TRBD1	CASSVVGSVTGGSYGYTF	TGTGCCAGCAGCGTAGTTGGGTCAGTGACAGGGGGCTCCTATGGCTACACCTTC
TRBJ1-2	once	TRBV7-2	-	CASSLRVPAPTNYGYTF	TGTGCCAGCAGCTTAAGGGTCCCCGCCCCCACTAACTATGGCTACACCTTC
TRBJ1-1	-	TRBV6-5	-	CASSRQVNTEAFF	TGTGCCAGCAGCCGACAGGTGAACACTGAAGCTTTCTTT
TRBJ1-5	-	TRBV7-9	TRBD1	CASSPGGGQDFLQDQPQHF	TGTGCCAGCAGCCCAGGGGGGGGACAGGACTTTTTACAGGATCAGCCCCAGCATTTT
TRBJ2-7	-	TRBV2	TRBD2	CASHPGLAGARYEQYF	TGTGCCAGCCACCCGGGACTAGCGGGGGCCCGATACGAGCAGTACTTC